This T cell receptor beta chain was retrieved from a study of blood T cell repertoires in COVID-19. Study-wide context: T cells, B-cell-depleted T cells, or PBMCs supplied cDNA or gDNA.

Some clones are missing from TCRdb's copy, which holds only in-frame ones; the method was immunoSEQ multiplex PCR. The sample lists 450,000 or so clones; about 92% were seen once. Assignments of participants to cohorts depended upon their own reported clinical history. There are 15 residues in the CDR3. Germline V lookup: CDR1 SGHRS, CDR2 YFSETQ. V dropped 0 bases and J dropped 5; count of bases not matched to a gene: 4. The receptor was derived from a man aged 18 to 30 who had recovered from COVID-19. Sequenced: PBMCs or T cells enriched from blood (not recorded which). The J gene is TRBJ1-4, the V gene TRBV5-1; TRBD1 agrees at 7 bases. The CDR3 is CASSLAGTANEKLFF. The CDR3 DNA sequence: TGCGCCAGCAGCTTGGCCGGGACAGCGAATGAAAAACTGTTTTTT. Variable domain in full (rest from reference TRBV5-1 and TRBJ1-4): KAGVTQTPRYLIKTRGQQVTLSCSPISGHRSVSWYQQTPGQGLQFLFEYFSETQRNKGNFPGRFSGRQFSNSRSEMNVSTLELGDSALYLCASSLAGTANEKLFFGSGTQLSVL.